These T cell receptor beta chains were read from a single sample in a study of beta chain features in type 1 diabetes. Libraries were prepared by immunoSEQ multiplex PCR; TCRdb keeps only in-frame clonotypes and omits some of them. This sample has over 700,000 clones, with about 17% found just once. The specimen was naive CD4+ T cells from blood. The receptors here all came from a woman aged 18-30 years in good health. The CDR3 runs from the conserved cysteine through the conserved F or W.

cdr3_length j_call v_call cdr3_aa
14 TRBJ2-5 TRBV5-1 CASSLGLPTETQYF
13 TRBJ1-1 TRBV6-5 CASRRQGTGEAFF
15 TRBJ2-3 TRBV2 CASSEMAGGRDTQYF
17 TRBJ2-3 TRBV4-2 CASSQDLGGFSTDTQYF
14 TRBJ2-6 TRBV28 CASGTGPGANVLTF
11 TRBJ1-1 TRBV11-2 CASSFRGEAFF
14 TRBJ2-1 TRBV5-4 CASGTGTRGYEQFF
14 TRBJ2-5 TRBV7-2 CASSPGTGSETQYF
15 TRBJ2-7 TRBV15 CATSRGGGSSYEQYF
12 TRBJ1-4 TRBV28 CASRPGGEKLFF